The clone carrying this T cell receptor beta chain was counted only a few times. Its antigen is as yet unknown. The source of the sample is a study of blood T cells in healthy people across ages. CDR1 SGHTA and CDR2 FQGNSA come from the germline V gene. The CDR3 runs 17 residues. J lost 5 bases, V lost 2 bases, and 6 bases had no gene match. The study's findings and limits: Age advanced and TCR beta diversity per million T cells fell, roughly linearly.

Researchers collected roughly 10 milliliters of peripheral blood from every single donor. The authors ran a second PCR of roughly 6 to 12 cycles using a sample-barcoded 5' primer and a J-beta primer mix. Every molecule of cDNA carried a tag from a template-switch adaptor with 12 random nucleotides. Using its own MiXCR run on the 5' RACE reads, TCRdb lists one record per CDR3 protein. The sample lists 700,000 to 900,000 distinct CDR3 sequences; 40% to 65% were seen once. The TCR sequence derives from a man older than 75 in good health. Sequenced input: blood. V gene TRBV7-2 combines with J gene TRBJ2-3, with 14 bases that match TRBD2. CDR3 DNA: TGTGCCAGCAGCTTAAGACTAGCGGGAGGGATTAGAGATACGCAGTATTTT. Translating it yields CASSLRLAGGIRDTQYF.